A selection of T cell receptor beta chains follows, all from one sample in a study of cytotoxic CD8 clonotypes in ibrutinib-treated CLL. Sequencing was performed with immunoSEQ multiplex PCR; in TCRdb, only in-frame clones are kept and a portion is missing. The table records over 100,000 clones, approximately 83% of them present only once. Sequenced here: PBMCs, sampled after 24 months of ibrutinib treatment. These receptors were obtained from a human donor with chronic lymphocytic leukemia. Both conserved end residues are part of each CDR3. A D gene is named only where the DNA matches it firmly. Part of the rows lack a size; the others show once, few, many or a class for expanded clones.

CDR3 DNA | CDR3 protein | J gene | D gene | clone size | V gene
TGTGCCAGCAGCACGACAGGGAACGAGCAGTACTTC | CASSTTGNEQYF | TRBJ2-7 | TRBD1 | NA | TRBV5-4
TGTGCCAGCAGTGAAGCCAAGGACAGGGCTGGGGAAAACATTCAGTACTTC | CASSEAKDRAGENIQYF | TRBJ2-4 | TRBD1 | NA | TRBV2
TGTGCCAGTAGCGCCACCGGTGGGGGAACGGATACGCAGTATTTT | CASSATGGGTDTQYF | TRBJ2-3 | NA | NA | TRBV19
TGTGCCAGTAGCTATGACCGTCCGGGCTACACCTTC | CASSYDRPGYTF | TRBJ1-2 | NA | NA | TRBV19
TGTGCCTGGAGTGATTACGTGACAGTCAGAAATAATCAGCCCCAGCATTTT | CAWSDYVTVRNNQPQHF | TRBJ1-5 | NA | NA | TRBV30
TGTGCCAGCAGCTTGAGTGGGGCATTCCAGCATTTT | CASSLSGAFQHF | TRBJ1-5 | NA | NA | TRBV5-8
TGTGCCAGCAGTCTCCGACAGAACACTGAAGCTTTCTTT | CASSLRQNTEAFF | TRBJ1-1 | NA | NA | TRBV6-5
TGTGCCAGCAGTGTTGACGGGAGCAATCAGCCCCAGCATTTT | CASSVDGSNQPQHF | TRBJ1-5 | NA | NA | TRBV2
TGTGCCAGCAGCCAACCCCTTGAAGGAGGCACGCAGTATTTT | CASSQPLEGGTQYF | TRBJ2-3 | NA | NA | TRBV4-2
TGTGCCAGCAGTTTATTCGGAGATACGCAGTATTTT | CASSLFGDTQYF | TRBJ2-3 | NA | NA | TRBV28
TGTGCCACCAGCAGAGATTATGGACAGGGGACGGAGACCCAGTACTTC | CATSRDYGQGTETQYF | TRBJ2-5 | TRBD1 | NA | TRBV15
TGTGCCAGCAGTCCCTATTCCGGGGGCCGCAATCAGCCCCAGCATTTT | CASSPYSGGRNQPQHF | TRBJ1-5 | NA | NA | TRBV28
TGTGCCAGCAAGGGAAGCAATCAGCCCCAGCATTTT | CASKGSNQPQHF | TRBJ1-5 | NA | once | TRBV28
TGTGCTATCAGAATCTCCGGGGAGCTGTTTTTT | CAIRISGELFF | TRBJ2-2 | NA | few | TRBV10-3
TGCAGCGGGAAGATTCCGGGACAGATCACCGGGGAGCTGTTTTTT | CSGKIPGQITGELFF | TRBJ2-2 | TRBD1 | NA | TRBV29-1
TGTGCCAGCAGGTCCGACGGGCAAGAGACCCAGTACTTC | CASRSDGQETQYF | TRBJ2-5 | NA | NA | TRBV6-6
TGTGCCAGCAATTATGGGGGGCCTGGCTACACCTTC | CASNYGGPGYTF | TRBJ1-2 | NA | NA | TRBV6-6
TGTGCCAGCTCACCACCTGGGGTAGATGAGCAGTTCTTC | CASSPPGVDEQFF | TRBJ2-1 | NA | NA | TRBV18
TGCGCCAGCAGCTCCACTGGCGGGAGTGGCTACGAGCAGTACTTC | CASSSTGGSGYEQYF | TRBJ2-7 | TRBD2 | NA | TRBV5-1
TGTGCCAGTAGTTCGAGTAGCTCCTATAATTCACCCCTCCACTTT | CASSSSSSYNSPLHF | TRBJ1-6 | NA | NA | TRBV19
TGTGCCAGCAGTCGACCACTAGCGGGGACCTACGAGCAGTACTTC | CASSRPLAGTYEQYF | TRBJ2-7 | TRBD2 | NA | TRBV6-5
TGTGCCACCGGAGAGTGGGAGACCCAGTACTTC | CATGEWETQYF | TRBJ2-5 | NA | NA | TRBV28
TGTGCCAGTATCCCCCAGGGGGCCTCCTACAATGAGCAGTTCTTC | CASIPQGASYNEQFF | TRBJ2-1 | TRBD1 | few | TRBV19
TGCGCCAGCAGAGAAAGACCGGGCCAAGAGACCCAGTACTTC | CASRERPGQETQYF | TRBJ2-5 | NA | NA | TRBV10-1
TGTGCCAGCAGCTGGGGCGGGACCCTCCTTAACTATGGCTACACCTTC | CASSWGGTLLNYGYTF | TRBJ1-2 | NA | NA | TRBV7-2
TGTGCCAGCAGCAAAGAGTGGACTAGCGGGCCCTATGGGGAGACCCAGTACTTC | CASSKEWTSGPYGETQYF | TRBJ2-5 | NA | NA | TRBV21-1
TGCGCCAGCAGTTCAGGGAGGTCATTAAATGAAAAACTGTTTTTT | CASSSGRSLNEKLFF | TRBJ1-4 | NA | NA | TRBV5-1